This TCR beta chain stems from a study of blood T cell repertoires in COVID-19. For the study at large: The cDNA or gDNA used as material had been derived from T cells, B-cell-depleted T cells, or PBMCs.

TCRdb keeps only in-frame clones here, not all; method: immunoSEQ multiplex PCR. Of roughly 30,000 clones in the sample, about 94% were seen once. The CDR3 length is 16 residues. Trimming left V 2 bases short and J 7 bases short, with 18 bases between. Germline assignment: CDR1 LGHDT and CDR2 YNNKEL (reference sequence). This clonotype was obtained from a human donor in a cohort sampled during active COVID-19. The chain is built from TRBV3-1 (or the pseudogene TRBV3-2) and TRBJ2-1; possibly TRBD1 for D (6 bases). The specimen sequenced was peripheral blood. CDR3 in DNA: TGTGCCAGCAGCCAACTTACAGGGAATCCGGGTAATGAGCAGTTCTTC. It is translated as CASSQLTGNPGNEQFF.